These T cell receptor beta chains were read from a single sample in a study of blood T cell repertoires in COVID-19. Sequenced by immunoSEQ multiplex PCR; TCRdb stores in-frame clones only, minus some. The sample yields some 300,000 clones, about 88% seen once. Sequencing was performed on peripheral blood. The receptors here all came from a woman between 65 and 79 years old with COVID-19, enrolled during active disease. Each CDR3 is given with its conserved first and last residue. A D gene is named only where the DNA matches it firmly. Some rows mark clone size as missing; the rest say once, few, many or name a class of expanded clone.

j_call v_call d_call clone_size cdr3_aa cdr3_nt
TRBJ2-1 TRBV5-6 TRBD2 - CASTGTGTSGNEQFF TGTGCCAGCACCGGGACCGGGACTAGCGGGAATGAGCAGTTCTTC
TRBJ2-3 TRBV23-1 TRBD2 - CASILAGGYTQYF TGCGCCAGCATTCTAGCGGGGGGATATACGCAGTATTTT
TRBJ2-7 TRBV2 - - CASSGQGIEQYF TGTGCCAGCAGTGGGCAGGGTATCGAGCAGTACTTC
TRBJ1-1 TRBV6-6 - - CASSSRVKEAFF TGTGCCAGCAGTTCTCGAGTGAAGGAAGCTTTCTTT
TRBJ2-1 TRBV28 TRBD2 - CASSSPGGGFPNEQFF TGTGCCAGCAGTTCCCCCGGCGGGGGGTTCCCTAATGAGCAGTTCTTC
TRBJ2-5 TRBV5-6 TRBD2 few CASSLAGTSGGAQETQYF TGTGCCAGCAGCCTAGCGGGGACTAGCGGGGGGGCCCAAGAGACCCAGTACTTC
TRBJ2-1 TRBV5-1 TRBD2 - CASSLEAAGGYNEQFF TGCGCCAGCAGCTTGGAGGCAGCGGGGGGTTACAATGAGCAGTTCTTC
TRBJ1-1 TRBV5-4 - - CASSDPGVGNTEAFF TGTGCCAGCAGCGACCCAGGGGTGGGGAACACTGAAGCTTTCTTT
TRBJ1-1 TRBV28 - - CASSRTGNTEAFF TGTGCCAGCAGTCGTACAGGGAACACTGAAGCTTTCTTT
TRBJ2-2 TRBV30 - once CAWSSGSGELFF TGTGCCTGGAGCTCGGGGTCCGGGGAGCTGTTTTTT
TRBJ1-5 TRBV19 - - CASSSLGQRSGNQPQHF TGTGCCAGTAGTAGCCTCGGACAGCGGAGCGGCAATCAGCCCCAGCATTTT
TRBJ2-1 TRBV18 TRBD1 - CASSSDRDSYNEQFF TGTGCCAGCTCGTCTGACAGGGACTCCTACAATGAGCAGTTCTTC
TRBJ1-3 TRBV7-9 - - CASSAPQGIPGNTIYF TGTGCCAGCAGCGCACCCCAGGGCATCCCCGGAAACACCATATATTTT
TRBJ1-1 TRBV3-1/TRBV3-2 - - CASSSRQGRAFF TGTGCCAGCAGCAGCCGGCAGGGGAGAGCTTTCTTT
TRBJ2-6 TRBV4-1 TRBD1 - CASSQQDRAGANVLTF TGCGCCAGCAGCCAACAAGACAGGGCTGGGGCCAACGTCCTGACTTTC
TRBJ1-1 TRBV18 - few CASSPGTGMNTEAFF TGTGCCAGCTCACCAGGAACAGGAATGAACACTGAAGCTTTCTTT
TRBJ1-1 TRBV9 - once CASSVTGKMSTEAFF TGTGCCAGCAGTGTCACGGGGAAGATGAGCACTGAAGCTTTCTTT
TRBJ2-5 TRBV7-9 - - CASSLETFRVLETQYF TGTGCCAGCAGCTTAGAGACTTTCAGGGTTCTAGAGACCCAGTACTTC
TRBJ1-1 TRBV27 - - CASSPLGGMNTEAFF TGTGCCAGCAGTCCCCTCGGAGGGATGAACACTGAAGCTTTCTTT
TRBJ2-3 TRBV9 TRBD2 - CASSVEWRGVSTDTQYF TGTGCCAGCAGCGTAGAGTGGCGGGGGGTGAGCACAGATACGCAGTATTTT
TRBJ1-2 TRBV29-1 TRBD1 - CSVRDRGRGGYTF TGCAGCGTTAGGGACAGGGGGCGAGGAGGCTACACCTTC
TRBJ1-3 TRBV5-1 TRBD1 - CASTLTGDSGNTIYF TGCGCCAGCACCCTGACAGGGGACTCTGGAAACACCATATATTTT
TRBJ1-2 TRBV6-4 TRBD1 - CASSGGQAYGYTF TGTGCCAGCAGTGGCGGACAGGCCTATGGCTACACCTTC
TRBJ1-2 TRBV6-5 TRBD1 once CASRPDRGSFYGYTF TGTGCCAGCAGACCAGACAGGGGGTCTTTCTATGGCTACACCTTC
TRBJ2-7 TRBV6-5 - - CASSQGGRGTYEQYF TGTGCCAGCAGCCAAGGAGGAAGAGGGACCTACGAGCAGTACTTC
TRBJ2-7 TRBV5-1 - - CASSLALPYRDEQYF TGCGCCAGCAGCTTGGCGCTACCATACAGGGACGAGCAGTACTTC
TRBJ2-2 TRBV2 - - CASSESVTGELFF TGTGCCAGCAGTGAATCGGTCACCGGGGAGCTGTTTTTT
TRBJ2-3 TRBV25-1 TRBD2 once CASSSGGVPDTQYF TGTGCCAGCAGTAGCGGGGGAGTCCCAGATACGCAGTATTTT
TRBJ2-1 TRBV9 TRBD2 once CASSRAGVGQNEQFF TGTGCCAGCAGTCGAGCGGGGGTAGGGCAAAATGAGCAGTTCTTC
TRBJ2-7 TRBV24-1 TRBD1 once CATSDNRQGGYEQYF TGTGCCACCAGTGATAACCGACAGGGGGGCTACGAGCAGTACTTC
TRBJ2-2 TRBV2 - - CASSQENTGELFF TGTGCCAGCAGCCAGGAGAACACCGGGGAGCTGTTTTTT
TRBJ1-1 TRBV7-9 TRBD1 - CASSRQGMNTEAFF TGTGCCAGCAGCCGACAGGGGATGAACACTGAAGCTTTCTTT
TRBJ2-7 TRBV4-1 TRBD2 - CASSPGLAGGPSAYEQYF TGCGCCAGCAGCCCGGGACTAGCGGGGGGGCCGAGTGCCTACGAGCAGTACTTC
TRBJ2-3 TRBV14 TRBD1 - CASSQAVARGPSDTQYF TGTGCCAGCAGCCAAGCCGTTGCTAGGGGGCCTTCAGATACGCAGTATTTT
TRBJ2-7 TRBV9 TRBD1 - CASSVASGQGFEQYF TGTGCCAGCAGCGTAGCTAGCGGACAGGGGTTCGAGCAGTACTTC
TRBJ1-6 TRBV18 - - CASSPTTENSPLHF TGTGCCAGCTCACCAACGACAGAAAATTCACCCCTCCACTTT
TRBJ2-7 TRBV5-5 - - CASSSTYEQYF TGTGCCAGCAGCTCAACCTACGAGCAGTACTTC
TRBJ1-5 TRBV24-1 - - CATSVGGVGNQPQHF TGTGCCACCAGTGTTGGAGGAGTCGGTAATCAGCCCCAGCATTTT
TRBJ1-2 TRBV6-5 - - CASSYSPRENYGYTF TGTGCCAGCAGTTACTCGCCGAGGGAGAACTATGGCTACACCTTC
TRBJ1-5 TRBV4-1 TRBD1 - CASSQDRGNQPQHF TGCGCCAGCAGCCAGGACAGGGGGAATCAGCCCCAGCATTTT
TRBJ2-3 TRBV7-2 - - CASSFRGADTQYF TGTGCCAGCAGCTTCAGGGGTGCAGATACGCAGTATTTT
TRBJ1-2 TRBV6-6 TRBD1 - CASSGQGNYGYTF TGTGCCAGCTCCGGACAGGGAAACTATGGCTACACCTTC
TRBJ1-1 TRBV10-2 TRBD1 - CASSEDRVLNTEAFF TGCGCCAGCAGCGAGGACAGGGTGCTGAACACTGAAGCTTTCTTT
TRBJ2-5 TRBV10-1 TRBD2 - CASSDPSGGQETQYF TGCGCCAGCAGTGATCCTAGCGGGGGGCAAGAGACCCAGTACTTC
TRBJ2-3 TRBV5-1 - - CASVGGTDTQYF TGCGCGTCCGTAGGGGGCACAGATACGCAGTATTTT
TRBJ1-3 TRBV5-6 - - CASSLGGYGNTIYF TGTGCCAGCAGCTTGGGAGGGTATGGAAACACCATATATTTT
TRBJ1-5 TRBV6-1 - - CASSEVRNQPQHF TGTGCCAGCAGTGAAGTCAGGAATCAGCCCCAGCATTTT
TRBJ1-6 TRBV2 - once CASSVRASNSPLHF TGTGCCAGCAGTGTCAGGGCAAGTAATTCACCCCTCCACTTT
TRBJ2-3 TRBV27 TRBD2 - CASSSGGGIGRTDTQYF TGTGCCAGCAGTTCCGGGGGGGGCATTGGGCGAACAGATACGCAGTATTTT
TRBJ1-6 TRBV6-5 - - CASSYVRGGSPLHF TGTGCCAGCAGTTACGTGAGGGGAGGGTCACCCCTCCACTTT
TRBJ2-1 TRBV6-2/TRBV6-3 - once CASSYPSVNEQFF TGTGCCAGCAGTTACCCATCGGTCAATGAGCAGTTCTTC
TRBJ2-2 TRBV28 TRBD1 few CASSRTGSNTGELFF TGTGCCAGCAGTCGGACAGGGTCGAACACCGGGGAGCTGTTTTTT